This paragraph reports one T cell receptor beta chain. The antigen it binds to is not known. No base quality information exists; no much larger clone differs at one position. The library came from PCR. DNA from cultured CD4+ T cells underwent TCR sequencing with the Oncomine TCR Beta short-read assay at the Johns Hopkins FTIC core. Genomic DNA was extracted from the cultured CD4+ T cells with the QIAamp micro DNA kit. Oncomine TCR Beta libraries made from cultured CD4+ T cells were pooled using unique dual indexes and sequenced on an Illumina iSeq 100. The paper's data handling went like this. Non-productive sequences were removed, and CDR3s not starting with C, not ending with F or W, or shorter than 7 amino acids were discarded. The MANAFEST web application was used to identify antigen-specific clonotypes by comparing peptide-stimulated wells against reference wells and other culture wells. Positive clones required FDR below 0.05, an odds ratio above 5, and productive frequency above 0.1% in at least two of three replicate wells. A clonotype counted as cross-reactive if it showed significant expansion both in the SARS-CoV-2 spike wells and in at least one common cold coronavirus spike condition. Similarity between CDR3 sequences was evaluated in R version 3.6.1 using Levenshtein distances (stringdist) and unrooted phylogenetic trees (ape). In TCRdb, the public reads were trimmed at Q25 with fastp and aligned with MiXCR, with productive beta chains retained. Each entry is one CDR3 protein sequence, shown with its most common DNA and genes. The V and J calls and clone size are TCRdb's, not the authors'. The sample table shows approximately 16,000 distinct CDR3 sequences, and roughly 50% are seen once. The leading ten clones occupy over 7.5% of the sample.

Relative to germline, V is 4 bases shorter and J is 4 bases shorter, with 8 bases between their ends. The germline V gene (reference sequence) specifies MNHEY as CDR1 and SMNVEV as CDR2. From the cysteine through the phenylalanine, the CDR3 covers 13 amino acids. The sequence is cut down to CDR3 DNA, 39 bases in frame from base 1. The data derive from a study of vaccination and CD4 T cells after COVID-19 (dated by TCRdb to 2021 to 2024). Study-wide context: Every convalescent patient had a positive nasal swab PCR test for SARS-CoV-2, with mild disease in several patients and severe disease in one. Six males and four females were included in the convalescent cohort, with two Hispanic individuals, seven Caucasians, two Asians and one multiracial person represented. Two doses of either the Pfizer-BioNTech BNT162b2 vaccine (n=8) or the Moderna mRNA-1273 vaccine (n=2) were administered to participants. Post-COVID blood samples from convalescent patients were collected a median of approximately 93 days after diagnosis, with a range of about 35 to 180 days. Post-vaccine blood samples were obtained a median of approximately 74 days after the second vaccine dose, with a range of about 14 to 241 days. For stimulating the cultures, overlapping spike peptide pools were used, derived from SARS-CoV-2 as well as from the common cold coronaviruses HCoV-NL63, HCoV-OC43 and HCoV-229E. Control cultures received a CEFX viral epitope pool as the positive control, an HIV-1 Nef peptide pool as the negative control, or no peptide. In roughly eleven COVID-19 convalescent patients and several infection-naive healthy vaccine recipients, the spike-specific CD4+ TCR repertoire before mRNA vaccination was compared with the repertoire after mRNA vaccination.

The treatment or condition label, as the study defines it: roughly 11-day PBMC culture with coronavirus spike peptide pools or control peptides (ViraFEST assay). To expand antigen-specific T cells with peptide pools and then pick out the expanded clonotypes through TCR sequencing, the study relied on the ViraFEST assay. The convalescent patients' positive SARS-CoV-2 PCR tests fell between March and December 2020, which was before the Alpha, Beta and Delta variants emerged in the United States. About 2 million PBMCs per well were cultured in IMDM with approximately 5% human AB serum and approximately 10 IU/ml IL-2, plus 10 ug/ml peptide pools. Half of the culture medium was replaced with fresh IL-2-containing medium on days 3 and 7. Once the cells had been in culture for roughly 11 days, the EasySep CD4+ T cell isolation kit was used to isolate CD4+ T cells by negative selection. Ficoll-Paque Plus gradient centrifugation was used to isolate PBMCs from whole blood, and the isolated PBMCs were then either used fresh or cryopreserved at -140C. Triplicate wells were generally used for each culture condition.

Results the study describes overall, beyond this receptor: An increase in the median number of SARS-CoV-2-reactive clonotypes from 20 to 25 after infection to 38 after vaccination was observed, but the change was not found to be significant. In convalescent patients, a median 86.3% of post-vaccine SARS-CoV-2-reactive clones were detected only after vaccination, and vaccine-specific priming was suggested by this finding. Nearly all vaccine-specific clones in convalescent patients (304 of 307) were mono-reactive for SARS-CoV-2 spike rather than cross-reactive with common cold coronaviruses. Relatively few convalescent patients were included in the study, and early timepoints after natural infection were not analyzed.

The sequence was obtained from a human donor who had recovered from COVID-19. The sample consisted of CD4+ T cells from blood, cultured in vitro. Recombination joined TRBV27 with TRBJ1-5; the D gene identity is not certain. The CDR3 region reads CASSSWENQPQHF. The nucleotide sequence is given as TGTGCCAGCAGTTCGTGGGAAAATCAGCCCCAGCATTTT.